This T cell receptor (beta chain) was documented in a study of T cell responses to AZD1222 COVID-19 vaccine. Regarding this clone: As yet, its antigen is unknown.

TCRdb's table, derived via immunoSEQ multiplex PCR, lists solely in-frame clones and lacks some. The table includes roughly 110,000 clones, roughly 89% detected once. This CDR3 is 16 amino acids long. Germline CDR1 and CDR2: MNHNS and SASEGT. V trimming: 6 bases; J trimming: 6 bases; junction bases outside the gene matches: 13. Study observations and caveats: The number of AZD1222 recipients seropositive at baseline was only 6 or 7. Most donors were white British and more were female, and clonal diversity was possibly underestimated. Elevations in Spike-specific TCR breadth and depth followed administration of two AZD1222 doses.

The source is an adult in good health. Sequenced here: peripheral blood, sampled on day 0 of AZD1222 vaccination. The chain links TRBV6-1 to TRBJ1-1, with 10 positions matching TRBD1. The CDR3 spells CASSESPGQGFAEAFF. CDR3 bases: TGTGCCAGCAGCGAATCTCCGGGACAGGGGTTCGCTGAAGCTTTCTTT.